This entry lists 21 T cell receptor beta chains sequenced from one sample in a study of cytomegalovirus exposure and HLA in healthy donors. The study ran its PCR with 60 Vbeta and 13 Jbeta primers. Profiling relied on immunoSEQ multiplex PCR, and the TCRdb table lists in-frame clones only, not all of them. The table shows about 140,000 clones, with roughly 77% occurring only once. Sequencing was carried out using PBMCs. The receptors were sampled from a man in his late teens or twenties in good health and CMV-seropositive.

The table lists this clone with a few counts. The V and J genes are TRBV6-5 and TRBJ2-7, with a possible D match to TRBD2 (5 bases). The CDR3 consists of 12 residues. CDR1 is MNHEY, CDR2 SVGAGI, per germline. Deletions cut 5 bases from V and 8 bases from J, with 13 bases between. Written as DNA, the CDR3 is TGTGCCAGCAGTGAGGGCCGTTCGCAGCAGTACTTC. This encodes CASSEGRSQQYF.

This chain links TRBV13 with TRBJ2-3, with 9 bases aligning to TRBD1. The CDR3 covers 17 residues. V lost 2 bases, J lost 1 base, and 7 bases stayed unmatched. Germline lookup yields CDR1 PRHDT and CDR2 FYEKMQ (reference sequence). The CDR3 coding sequence is TGTGCCAGCAGCTTACGACAGACAGGGGGTGGCACAGATACGCAGTATTTT. This codes for CASSLRQTGGGTDTQYF.

This clone appeared a few times. Distinct nucleotide sequences in the sample also encode this CDR3. The chain employs TRBV5-1 and TRBJ1-1; D unclear. The CDR3 is made up of 13 amino acids. The germline V and J ends were trimmed by 0 bases and 4 bases, with 7 bases remaining between them. Germline V gene lookup returns CDR1 SGHRS and CDR2 YFSETQ. The CDR3 DNA follows: TGCGCCAGCAGCTTGGAGGGAGGCACTGAAGCTTTCTTT. Translating it yields CASSLEGGTEAFF.

The chain carries TRBV9 and TRBJ2-7; TRBD2 aligns across 9 bases. This CDR3 region has 16 residues. The germline V gene encodes CDR1 SGDLS and CDR2 YYNGEE. The trim removed 4 bases at V and 3 bases at J, leaving 11 bases unmatched. The CDR3 DNA sequence: TGTGCCAGCAGCATGACGACTAGCGGAGAGGTCTACGAGCAGTACTTC. Translation: CASSMTTSGEVYEQYF.

This chain's CDR3 is CASSTWDRVEGGYTF. CDR3 DNA: TGTGCCAGTAGTACCTGGGACAGGGTGGAAGGTGGCTACACCTTC. The V and J genes are TRBV19 and TRBJ1-2, with TRBD1 matching over 9 bases. This CDR3 is built from 15 residues. Germline V gene data show CDR1 as LNHDA and CDR2 as SQIVND (reference sequence). J gave up 7 bases and V 4 bases, and 10 bases lay outside the gene matches.

The chain uses TRBV11-1 and TRBJ2-1; TRBD2 agrees at 10 bases. Unmatched junction bases numbered 11, after V lost 5 bases and J lost 7 bases. The CDR3 covers 16 residues. The germline V gene encodes CDR1 SGHAT and CDR2 FQDESV (reference sequence). CDR3 sequence reads: CASSPAAGGRGNEQFF. CDR3 nucleotide sequence: TGTGCCAGCAGCCCGGCAGCGGGAGGGCGGGGGAATGAGCAGTTCTTC. Full variable domain (outside the CDR3, taken from reference TRBV11-1 and TRBJ2-1): EAEVAQSPRYKITEKSQAVAFWCDPISGHATLYWYRQILGQGPELLVQFQDESVVDDSQLPKDRFSAERLKGVDSTLKIQPAELGDSAMYLCASSPAAGGRGNEQFFGPGTRLTVL.

The rearrangement links TRBV27 to TRBJ2-1; no clear D. V was pared by 1 base and J by 6 bases, with 10 bases between. This CDR3 has 14 residues. In germline, CDR1 is MNHEY, CDR2 SMNVEV (reference sequence). CDR3 loop: CASSLYSGSNEQFF. For the CDR3, the DNA is TGTGCCAGCAGTTTATATTCAGGATCCAATGAGCAGTTCTTC.

This chain joins TRBV5-1 and TRBJ2-1; 12 nucleotides align to TRBD2. Trimming removed 4 bases from V and 5 bases from J; junction bases left unmatched: 13. This CDR3 spans 18 amino acids. Germline CDR1 is SGHRS and CDR2 is YFSETQ. In DNA form, the CDR3 reads TGCGCCAGCAGCCCCCGACTAGCGGGAGCCCCATCCCACAATGAGCAGTTCTTC. Protein: CASSPRLAGAPSHNEQFF.

V gene TRBV2 combines with J gene TRBJ2-7; D is ambiguous. Germline assignment: CDR1 SNHLY and CDR2 FYNNEI. V shed 5 bases and J shed 5 bases, with 16 bases lying between them. CDR3 length equals 14 residues. Here the CDR3 reads CASSLSETSNEQYF. The DNA of the CDR3 is TGTGCCAGCAGTCTTTCCGAGACATCCAACGAGCAGTACTTC.

The chain has TRBV4-1 and TRBJ2-7; 11 bases are a match to TRBD2. CDR1 is MGHRA, CDR2 YSYEKL, per germline. The CDR3 covers 18 residues. V lost 5 bases and J lost 3; bases outside the gene matches: 15. The CDR3 nucleotides are TGCGCCAGCAGCTCCCGGGGCCTAGCGGGAGGAACGAGCTACGAGCAGTACTTC. Protein product: CASSSRGLAGGTSYEQYF.

J is TRBJ2-1 and V is TRBV4-1; D is perhaps TRBD1 (5 bases). The length of the CDR3 is 15 residues. Trimming stripped 1 base from V and 3 bases from J, with 10 bases between. In germline, CDR1 is MGHRA, CDR2 YSYEKL. The CDR3 region has the DNA TGCGCCAGCAGCCAAGGGACACGATACTACAATGAGCAGTTCTTC. It encodes CASSQGTRYYNEQFF.

This clone has a handful of counts. This chain connects TRBV30 to TRBJ2-5, with 7 bases that match TRBD1. The J call is in doubt because the DNA end fits TRBJ2-7 better. Germline-derived CDR1 and CDR2 are GTSNPN and SVGIG (reference sequence). The CDR3 is made up of 16 amino acids. DNA for the CDR3: TGTGCCTGGAGTTCCTCCTTACAGGGGATTTTGTACGAGCAGTACTTC. Its protein is CAWSSSLQGILYEQYF.

The V gene is TRBV28, the J gene TRBJ1-2; perhaps TRBD1 as D (6 bases). The V gene lost 7 bases and the J gene lost 4 bases, with 22 bases spanning the gap. Looked up from germline, CDR1 is MDHEN and CDR2 is SYDVKM. The CDR3 runs to 16 residues. DNA of the CDR3: TGTGCCAGCAAGGGGGTAGGAGGACAGCCGTTCTATGGCTACACCTTC. Its protein product is CASKGVGGQPFYGYTF.

V gene TRBV10-3 combines with J gene TRBJ2-1; possibly TRBD2 for D (6 bases). The CDR3 is 16 amino acids. V was cut by 2 bases and J by 7 bases, with 18 bases left in between. Germline V gene lookup returns CDR1 ENHRY and CDR2 SYGVKD. CDR3 in DNA: TGTGCCATCAGTGAGGTTGGGGCGGGAAAGGGAAATGAGCAGTTCTTC. Translating gives CAISEVGAGKGNEQFF.

The chain carries TRBV25-1 and TRBJ2-7; 9 bases line up with TRBD2. CDR1 and CDR2 from the germline V gene are MGHDK and SYGVNS. The V and J ends lost 5 bases and 7 bases, in that order; junction bases with no gene match: 9. The CDR3 consists of 14 residues. Written as DNA, the CDR3 is TGTGCCAGCAGTTTGGCGGGAGGGCCGAAGGAGCAGTACTTC. Protein product: CASSLAGGPKEQYF.

V gene TRBV2 combines with J gene TRBJ2-7, with a weak D call TRBD1 (6 bases). The CDR3 loop spans 14 amino acids. Per the germline V gene, CDR1 is SNHLY and CDR2 is FYNNEI. V was trimmed by 6 bases and J by 0 bases, leaving 12 bases between them. CDR3 nucleotides: TGTGCCAGCAGGCAACAGGGCGGCTCCTACGAGCAGTACTTC. Protein product: CASRQQGGSYEQYF. Full variable domain (remainder filled in from reference TRBV2 and TRBJ2-7): EPEVTQTPSHQVTQMGQEVILRCVPISNHLYFYWYRQILGQKVEFLVSFYNNEISEKSEIFDDQFSVERPDGSNFTLKIRSTKLEDSAMYFCASRQQGGSYEQYFGPGTRLTVT.

The chain links TRBV5-4 to TRBJ2-1; possibly TRBD1 for D (6 bases). The CDR3 totals 16 residues. Trimming removed 4 bases at V and 5 bases at J, with 19 bases between. Germline-derived CDR1 and CDR2 are SGHNT and YYREEE (reference sequence). The CDR3: CASSIIMGHRNNEQFF. Here the CDR3 DNA reads TGTGCCAGCAGCATAATAATGGGACATCGAAACAATGAGCAGTTCTTC.

The V gene is TRBV7-2, the J gene TRBJ2-1; D is unresolved. V lost 8 bases and J 4 bases, leaving 12 bases between the germline ends. This CDR3 spans 13 amino acids. The germline CDR1 and CDR2 sequences are SGHTA and FQGNSA. This CDR3 reads CASGKTDYNEQFF. For the CDR3, the DNA is TGTGCCAGCGGTAAAACAGATTACAATGAGCAGTTCTTC.

This clone was observed a handful of times. The chain is built from TRBV30 and TRBJ2-7, with 11 nucleotides matching TRBD2. The CDR3 totals 15 residues. Germline V gene lookup returns CDR1 GTSNPN and CDR2 SVGIG (reference sequence). V lost 3 bases and J lost 5; bases outside the gene matches: 9. The CDR3 loop is CAWRSGSGRADEQYF. The CDR3 DNA sequence: TGTGCCTGGAGATCGGGTAGCGGGAGGGCCGACGAGCAGTACTTC.

Written as DNA, the CDR3 is TGTGCCAGCAGCCAGCCTAGCGGGAGCACCAATGAGCAGTTCTTC. It encodes CASSQPSGSTNEQFF. The chain couples TRBV4-2 to TRBJ2-1; TRBD2 matches at 10 bases. With V trimmed by 3 bases and J by 6 bases, 5 bases remained unmatched. This CDR3 is 15 amino acids long. CDR1 and CDR2 from the germline V gene are LGHNA and YNFKEQ.

The chain combines TRBV28 with TRBJ2-1, with a weak D call TRBD2 (6 bases). Trimming took 2 bases from V and 2 from J, leaving 7 bases between them. The CDR3 has 14 residues. In germline, CDR1 is MDHEN, CDR2 SYDVKM. The CDR3 loop is CASSLRRAYNEQFF. In nucleotides, the CDR3 is TGTGCCAGCAGTTTACGGAGGGCCTACAATGAGCAGTTCTTC. Complete variable domain (other parts from reference TRBV28 and TRBJ2-1): DVKVTQSSRYLVKRTGEKVFLECVQDMDHENMFWYRQDPGLGLRLIYFSYDVKMKEKGDIPEGYSVSREKKERFSLILESASTNQTSMYLCASSLRRAYNEQFFGPGTRLTVL.